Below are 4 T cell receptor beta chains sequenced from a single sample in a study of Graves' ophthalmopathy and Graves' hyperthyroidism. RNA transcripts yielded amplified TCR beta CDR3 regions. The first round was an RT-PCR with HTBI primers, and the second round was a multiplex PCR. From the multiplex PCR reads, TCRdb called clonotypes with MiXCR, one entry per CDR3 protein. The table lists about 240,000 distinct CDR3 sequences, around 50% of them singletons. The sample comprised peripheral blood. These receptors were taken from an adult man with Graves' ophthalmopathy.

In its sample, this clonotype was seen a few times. CDR3 DNA sequence: TGTGCCAGCAGTGAACAACTCGATCAGCCCCAGCATTTT. Protein sequence: CASSEQLDQPQHF. V gene TRBV6-5 combines with J gene TRBJ1-5; D is unresolved. Trimming shortened V by 5 bases and J by 5 bases, and 10 bases separated the two germline ends. CDR1 is MNHEY and CDR2 is SVGAGI in the germline V gene. The CDR3 runs to 13 residues.

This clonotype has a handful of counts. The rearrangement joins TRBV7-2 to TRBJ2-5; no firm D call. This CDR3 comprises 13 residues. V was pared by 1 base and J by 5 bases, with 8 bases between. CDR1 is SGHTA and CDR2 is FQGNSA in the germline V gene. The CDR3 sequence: CASSLGFGETQYF. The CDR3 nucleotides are TGTGCCAGCAGCTTAGGGTTCGGGGAGACCCAGTACTTC.

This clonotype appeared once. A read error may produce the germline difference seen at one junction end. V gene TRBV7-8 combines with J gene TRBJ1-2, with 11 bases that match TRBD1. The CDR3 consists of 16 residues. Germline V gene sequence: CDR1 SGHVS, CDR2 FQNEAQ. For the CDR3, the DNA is TGTGCCAGCAGCTTCGGACAGGGGGCCGCTAAATATGGCTACACCTTC. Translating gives CASSFGQGAAKYGYTF.

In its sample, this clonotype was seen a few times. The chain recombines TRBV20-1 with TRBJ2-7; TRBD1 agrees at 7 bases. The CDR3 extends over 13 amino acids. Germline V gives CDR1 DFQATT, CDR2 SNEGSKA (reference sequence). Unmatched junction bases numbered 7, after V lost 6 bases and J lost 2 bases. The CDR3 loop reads CSAARQGAYEQYF. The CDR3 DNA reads TGCAGTGCCGCACGACAGGGCGCCTACGAGCAGTACTTC.